This T cell receptor (beta chain) was captured by sequencing in a study of CD4 T cells in relation to SARS-CoV-2 and coronaviruses. Study overall: Convalescent donors were aged about 21 to 72, with median around 40 years.

Findings and limits, study-wide: The cross-reactivity analysis covered only spike protein, not other viral proteins. Each donor contributed either pre-pandemic or post-infection samples, not both.

V was trimmed by 0 bases and J by 5 bases, leaving 24 bases between them. The CDR3 totals 19 residues. Germline CDR1 reads MDHEN; CDR2 reads SYDVKM. To note about this clone: The antigen is unknown.

Assay used: immunoSEQ multiplex PCR; TCRdb lists only in-frame clones, some missing. The sample lists tens of thousands of clones; 70% to 90% were seen once. The chain links TRBV28 to TRBJ2-3; a possible D gene is TRBD2 (6 bases). The sequenced sample was memory CD4+ T cells from PBMCs. This receptor was obtained from an adult with COVID-19. The CDR3 nucleotides read TGTGCCAGCAGTTTATGGGGACTCTCTCGGGGTGTCTACAAAGATACGCAGTATTTT. As protein: CASSLWGLSRGVYKDTQYF. The full variable domain, with the rest looked up from reference TRBV28 and TRBJ2-3, is DVKVTQSSRYLVKRTGEKVFLECVQDMDHENMFWYRQDPGLGLRLIYFSYDVKMKEKGDIPEGYSVSREKKERFSLILESASTNQTSMYLCASSLWGLSRGVYKDTQYFGPGTRLTVL.